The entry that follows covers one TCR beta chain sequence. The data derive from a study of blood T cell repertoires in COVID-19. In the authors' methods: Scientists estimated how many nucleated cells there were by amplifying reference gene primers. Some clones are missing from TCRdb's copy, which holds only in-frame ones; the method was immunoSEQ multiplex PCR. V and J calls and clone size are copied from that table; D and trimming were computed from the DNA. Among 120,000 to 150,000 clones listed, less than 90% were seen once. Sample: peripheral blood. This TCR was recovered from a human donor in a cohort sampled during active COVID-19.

CDR3 in DNA: TGTGCCAGCACCCCGGGACAGGGGCTCTACGAGCAGTACTTC. This encodes CASTPGQGLYEQYF. The chain links TRBV11-2 to TRBJ2-7; 10 bases fit TRBD1. Germline lookup yields CDR1 SGHAT and CDR2 FQNNGV. This CDR3 is built from 14 residues. The ends lost 7 bases at V and 3 bases at J; junction bases unmatched: 6.